This T cell receptor (beta chain) was sequenced for a study of blood T cell repertoires in COVID-19 (dated by TCRdb to the early 2020s). For the wider study: Samples covering the acute and convalescent phases of COVID-19 were provided by collaborators in the United States, Italy and Spain. The prospective study material was composed of cDNA or gDNA derived from T cells, B-cell-depleted T cells, or PBMCs. Subjects who had been exposed to COVID-19, were actively infected with it, or had recovered from it provided the deeply sampled blood TCRbeta repertoires that made up the dataset. Nearly every sample came with metadata listing a de-identified subject ID, COVID-19 status, age in years and sex. Where available, HLA class I and class II types were taken from metadata supplied by the sample provider and were not determined by assay-based typing. A freely available public database, intended as a resource for researchers studying the immune response to SARS-CoV-2, is where the repertoires were released. The samples were drawn from two sources: the first 160 participants of the ongoing ImmuneRACE study, and fewer than 1,500 subjects contributed by 6 global collaborators.

As concerns this clone: There is no known antigen for this receptor. The sample holds no much larger clone one base away, and base qualities are not on file. Other DNA sequences of this sample code for an identical CDR3.

Trimming costs V 0 bases and J 4 bases, and their ends lie 4 bases apart. The CDR3, cysteine through phenylalanine, is 13 amino acids long. The CDR3 DNA has 39 bases and is translated from base 1. Here is what the overall study found, with its caveats: How much clinical and demographic metadata was included differed by source and by participant, and the metadata was provided uncurated.

TCRbeta CDR3 regions were amplified from genomic DNA using the immunoSEQ Assay, a bias-controlled multiplex PCR. On the authors' methods: The number of nucleated cells in each sample was estimated from the amplification of reference gene primers within the assay. To quantify the absolute abundance of each unique TCRbeta CDR3 rearrangement, sequence reads were collapsed and filtered. For each sample, productive Simpson clonality was calculated as the square root of Simpson's diversity index across productive rearrangements. Held by TCRdb, this immuneACCESS table contains in-frame sequences only and omits some clones. Under half of the omission traces to an unresolved V gene where checked; the cause of the rest is unknown. V, J and clone size are those of that table, while D and trimming were read from the DNA. The sample records 280,000 or so clones, roughly 85% of which are singletons. The ten largest clones capture more than 10% of the sample.

The collaborating institutions used their own protocols to collect whole blood in K2EDTA tubes. Collaborator samples were shipped for TCRbeta analysis as frozen whole blood, isolated PBMCs, or DNA extracted from either sample type. Here the chain combines TRBV12-3 or TRBV12-4 and TRBJ1-5, with an unclear D gene assignment. This receptor was obtained from a human donor in a cohort sampled during active COVID-19. Sequencing was carried out using peripheral blood. The nucleotides read TGTGCCAGCAGTTTAGCGGAGAATCAGCCCCAGCATTTT. This is translated as CASSLAENQPQHF.